Shown below are 30 T cell receptor beta chains from a single sample sequenced in a study of blood T cells in healthy people across ages (dated by TCRdb to between 2014 and 2017). Library preparation used 5' RACE. Sequencing used an Illumina HiSeq 2500. A second PCR of roughly 7 to 12 cycles was run with a J-beta primer mix and a sample-barcoded 5' primer. TCRdb took the public reads, trimmed them with fastp at Q25, ran MiXCR for clone calling and kept in-frame beta chains. Each record represents a unique CDR3 protein, reported with the most common genes and DNA among its rows. The sample profile shows some 890,000 distinct CDR3 sequences; almost 30% of them were found once. The ten largest account for roughly 10% of the sample. The sample was also linked to a second study, of T cells of mothers and their children.

Source material: blood. The origin of the receptors is a woman between 40 and 55 years old in good health.

This clonotype occurred many times. This chain joins TRBV27 and TRBJ1-2; TRBD1 matches at 7 bases. V shed 10 bases, J shed 7 bases, and the junction held 9 bases outside the gene matches. The CDR3 is 12 residues long. Germline V gene lookup returns CDR1 MNHEY and CDR2 SMNVEV (reference sequence). The CDR3 region has the DNA TGTGCCACCCGACAGGGTTTCGGTGGCTACACCTTC. Amino acid sequence: CATRQGFGGYTF.

This rearrangement joins TRBV28 to TRBJ2-4; tentatively, D is TRBD2 (6 bases). V lost 5 bases and J 12 bases, leaving 17 bases between the germline ends. The CDR3 covers 13 residues. Germline values: CDR1 MDHEN, CDR2 SYDVKM. CDR3 DNA: TGTGCCAGCAGTGACCCCGGGGGACCTACTCAGTACTTC. Translation: CASSDPGGPTQYF.

The count of this clonotype is one. This CDR3 is CASSLAQPQFF. The CDR3 DNA reads as TGTGCCAGCAGCTTAGCCCAGCCGCAGTTCTTC. The chain is built from TRBV7-2 and TRBJ2-1, with D uncertain. Between the trimmed V and J ends, which lost 0 bases and 12 bases, there was a span of 6 bases. Per germline, CDR1 SGHTA and CDR2 FQGNSA. The CDR3 loop spans 11 amino acids.

This clonotype was seen only a few times. This chain links TRBV12-3 or TRBV12-4 with TRBJ2-1, with TRBD2 matching over 10 bases. This CDR3 spans 14 amino acids. The trim removed 1 base at V and 9 bases at J, leaving 3 bases unmatched. Here the CDR3 DNA reads TGTGCCAGCAGTTTAGTGGGACTAGCGACTGAGCAGTTCTTC. Its translation: CASSLVGLATEQFF.

V gene TRBV20-1 combines with J gene TRBJ2-5; D possibly matches TRBD1 or TRBD2 (6 bases each). Germline assignment: CDR1 DFQATT and CDR2 SNEGSKA (reference sequence). V lost 0 bases to trimming and J lost 1 base, with 12 bases between them. The CDR3 spans 15 residues. The CDR3 sequence: CSARDIGGTQETQYF. For the CDR3, the DNA is TGCAGTGCTAGAGATATAGGGGGGACCCAAGAGACCCAGTACTTC.

This rearrangement joins TRBV5-1 to TRBJ2-7, with a possible D match to TRBD2 (6 bases). The germline V and J ends were trimmed by 4 bases and 0 bases, with 14 bases remaining between them. The CDR3 sequence is 15 residues long. CDR1 SGHRS and CDR2 YFSETQ come from the germline V gene. DNA of the CDR3: TGCGCCAGCAGCCCGACTAGATCTAGCTCCTACGAGCAGTACTTC. It yields the protein CASSPTRSSSYEQYF. The full variable domain, in which reference TRBV5-1 and TRBJ2-7 provide the parts outside the CDR3, is KAGVTQTPRYLIKTRGQQVTLSCSPISGHRSVSWYQQTPGQGLQFLFEYFSETQRNKGNFPGRFSGRQFSNSRSEMNVSTLELGDSALYLCASSPTRSSSYEQYFGPGTRLTVT.

This sequence joins TRBV3-1 and TRBJ2-7, with D tentatively TRBD1 or TRBD2 (5 bases each). Germline CDR1 and CDR2: LGHDT and YNNKEL (reference sequence). The CDR3 extends over 15 amino acids. The V and J ends lost 0 bases and 4 bases respectively, with 13 bases between them. CDR3 nucleotides: TGTGCCAGCAGCCAAGATTTGGTAGGGACGTACGAGCAGTACTTC. This sequence encodes CASSQDLVGTYEQYF.

The chain employs TRBV14 and TRBJ2-3; the D gene is possibly TRBD1 (6 bases). The V gene lost 0 bases and the J gene lost 3 bases, with 19 bases spanning the gap. Germline V gene sequence: CDR1 SGHDN, CDR2 FVKESK. CDR3 length: 18 amino acids. CDR3 region: CASSQEGQGRVRTDTQYF. CDR3 coding DNA: TGTGCCAGCAGCCAAGAAGGGCAGGGGCGAGTAAGGACAGATACGCAGTATTTT.

V and J are TRBV15 and TRBJ2-3; 7 bases align to TRBD1. The V and J ends lost 5 bases and 2 bases, in that order; junction bases with no gene match: 10. The germline CDR1 and CDR2 sequences are LNHNV and YYDKDF (reference sequence). CDR3 size: 16 residues. For the CDR3, the DNA is TGTGCCACCAGCGGAATACAGGGGACCAACACAGATACGCAGTATTTT. Translation gives CATSGIQGTNTDTQYF.

There are a few counts of this clonotype. This sequence joins TRBV15 and TRBJ2-3; tentatively, D is TRBD1 (5 bases). Trimming removed 4 bases from V and 5 bases from J, with 10 bases in between. The CDR3 totals 13 residues. CDR1 is LNHNV, CDR2 YYDKDF, per germline (reference sequence). The CDR3 DNA is TGTGCCACCAGCAATGTAGGGGTAGATACGCAGTATTTT. This sequence encodes CATSNVGVDTQYF.

J is TRBJ2-1 and V is TRBV10-3; possibly TRBD1 or TRBD2 for D (5 bases each). This CDR3 comprises 16 residues. Trimming left V 0 bases short and J 8 bases short, with 17 bases between. Germline V gene sequence: CDR1 ENHRY, CDR2 SYGVKD. CDR3 coding DNA: TGTGCCATCAGTGAGTCGACGGGAAGGGGATTCGATGAGCAGTTCTTC. It specifies CAISESTGRGFDEQFF.

This chain joins TRBV25-1 and TRBJ1-6, with TRBD1 identical over 8 bases. The CDR3 length is 13 residues. With V trimmed by 4 bases and J by 8 bases, 1 base remained unmatched. Germline CDR1 MGHDK, CDR2 SYGVNS. The CDR3 DNA sequence: TGTGCCAGCAGTGTACAGGGGGATTCACCCCTCCACTTT. Protein product: CASSVQGDSPLHF.

In its sample, this clonotype was seen a few times. The V call is TRBV6-5, the J call TRBJ2-7, with D perhaps TRBD1 (7 bases). This CDR3 spans 15 amino acids. From germline, CDR1 is MNHEY and CDR2 SVGAGI. Trimming took 2 bases from V and 4 from J, leaving 15 bases between them. The CDR3 DNA follows: TGTGCCAGCAGTTACGGGGGGACAGCCCGGTACGAGCAGTACTTC. It translates to CASSYGGTARYEQYF.

The table lists this clonotype with a few counts. This may come from a read error, since a much larger clone is one base off. The chain carries TRBV11-2 and TRBJ2-3; D ambiguous. Germline V CDR1 and CDR2: SGHAT, FQNNGV. The V and J ends lost 5 bases and 4 bases respectively, with 13 bases between them. The CDR3 totals 14 residues. Here the CDR3 DNA reads TGTGCCAGCAGCCTCCGGCTCCGCGCAGATACGCAGTATTTT. Its protein is CASSLRLRADTQYF.

This clonotype was counted a few times. This chain links TRBV20-1 with TRBJ2-5, with 8 bases identical to TRBD1. CDR3 length: 13 amino acids. The trim removed 5 bases at V and 5 bases at J, leaving 7 bases unmatched. CDR1 and CDR2 from the germline V gene are DFQATT and SNEGSKA (reference sequence). The CDR3 region is CSAWPGGRETQYF. CDR3 bases: TGCAGTGCTTGGCCAGGGGGCCGGGAGACCCAGTACTTC.

This clonotype has just a few counts. The V call is TRBV20-1, the J call TRBJ2-1; D is undetermined. V was shortened by 3 bases and J by 4 bases, with 10 bases between the two germline ends. The germline CDR1 and CDR2 sequences are DFQATT and SNEGSKA (reference sequence). CDR3 size: 13 residues. CDR3 nucleotides: TGCAGTGCTAGTTTGGCCACGTACAATGAGCAGTTCTTC. Protein: CSASLATYNEQFF.

The chain carries TRBV11-2 and TRBJ2-3; 10 bases are a match to TRBD2. Germline CDR1 reads SGHAT; CDR2 reads FQNNGV. The CDR3 length is 15 residues. J gave up 3 bases and V 4 bases, and 4 bases lay outside the gene matches. CDR3 sequence reads: CASSYSGGRTDTQYF. Written as DNA, the CDR3 is TGTGCCAGCAGCTATAGCGGGGGGAGAACAGATACGCAGTATTTT.

This clonotype was counted at least ten times. The chain carries TRBV7-2 and TRBJ2-1, with D possibly TRBD2 on 7 matching bases. The CDR3 runs to 16 residues. Deletions cut 5 bases from V and 4 bases from J, with 18 bases between. Germline V gene sequence: CDR1 SGHTA, CDR2 FQGNSA. The CDR3 DNA is TGTGCCAGCAGCCCCGGGTGGGGGGGGCGGTACAATGAGCAGTTCTTC. Protein sequence: CASSPGWGGRYNEQFF.

Remarks on this clonotype: One base away lies a much larger clone, so this may be a sequencing read error. In DNA form, the CDR3 reads TGTGCCAGCACCTCCCAGGCAGGGAACAATCAGCCCCCGCATTTT. This encodes CASTSQAGNNQPPHF. The chain is built from TRBV28 and TRBJ1-5; D possibly corresponds to TRBD1 (5 bases). The CDR3 has 15 residues. Per germline, CDR1 MDHEN and CDR2 SYDVKM. The full variable domain, its missing parts supplied by reference TRBV28 and TRBJ1-5, is DVKVTQSSRYLVKRTGEKVFLECVQDMDHENMFWYRQDPGLGLRLIYFSYDVKMKEKGDIPEGYSVSREKKERFSLILESASTNQTSMYLCASTSQAGNNQPPHFGDGTRLSIL.

This clonotype was detected only a few times. The chain carries TRBV2 and TRBJ2-5; no definite D call. Germline V lookup: CDR1 SNHLY, CDR2 FYNNEI. Trimming shortened V by 4 bases and J by 4 bases, and 7 bases separated the two germline ends. This CDR3 is built from 12 residues. Here the CDR3 reads CASSAKSETQYF. CDR3 coding DNA: TGTGCCAGCAGTGCGAAATCAGAGACCCAGTACTTC.

About this clonotype itself: At one end the junction does not follow the germline gene, possibly because of a read error. The chain carries TRBV14 and TRBJ1-4, with TRBD1 as a possible D gene (6 bases). The CDR3 is 16 residues long. CDR1 is SGHDN and CDR2 is FVKESK in the germline V gene. The CDR3 here is CASSQEWGAPKEKLFF. CDR3 sequence (DNA): TGTGCCAGCAGCCAAGAATGGGGGGCACCTAAAGAAAAACTGTTTTTT.

The table lists this clonotype with a count of one. Just one base apart from a much larger clone, this may be a read error. The chain is built from TRBV7-2 and TRBJ2-5, with D possibly matching TRBD2 (6 bases). V lost 2 bases and J lost 7, with 23 bases in between. CDR1 is SGHTA, CDR2 FQGNSA, per germline. The CDR3 has 17 residues. The CDR3 DNA sequence: TGTGCCAGCAGCTTAAGACGGAGGGCCGGGGGTCAGGGGACCCAGTACTTC. Protein sequence: CASSLRRRAGGQGTQYF.

The chain has TRBV19 and TRBJ2-1; D gene ambiguous. V lost 0 bases and J 4 bases, leaving 4 bases between the germline ends. This CDR3 is 13 amino acids long. Per the germline V gene, CDR1 is LNHDA and CDR2 is SQIVND (reference sequence). CDR3 protein: CASSIDSYNEQFF. The CDR3 region has the DNA TGTGCCAGTAGTATAGATTCTTACAATGAGCAGTTCTTC.

This clonotype was detected many times. The chain is built from TRBV20-1 and TRBJ2-7; D unclear. Germline V CDR1 and CDR2: DFQATT, SNEGSKA (reference sequence). V was cut by 6 bases and J by 0 bases, with 15 bases left in between. The length of the CDR3 is 14 residues. CDR3 in amino acids: CSAEESVSSYEQYF. DNA for the CDR3: TGCAGTGCGGAAGAGTCGGTGAGCTCCTACGAGCAGTACTTC.

Comment on this clonotype: A much bigger clone sits one base away, suggesting this may be a read error. V and J are TRBV7-2 and TRBJ2-7, with TRBD2 matching 12 bases. Germline CDR1 SGHTA, CDR2 FQGNSA. This CDR3 has 20 amino acids. Trimming removed 3 bases from V and 0 bases from J; junction bases left unmatched: 15. The CDR3 coding sequence is TGTGCCAGCAGCTTGCCCAAACCGGGACTAGCGGGCCAACCCTCCTACGAGCAGTACTTC. Its protein product is CASSLPKPGLAGQPSYEQYF.

This clonotype occurred many times. This chain connects TRBV10-3 to TRBJ2-5; D is ambiguous. The CDR3 totals 13 residues. CDR1 is ENHRY, CDR2 SYGVKD, per germline. Trimming pared 0 bases from V and 8 bases from J, leaving 10 bases between. CDR3 sequence reads: CAISESTPDTQYF. For the CDR3, the DNA is TGTGCCATCAGTGAGTCGACTCCTGATACCCAGTACTTC.

This clonotype was counted between two and nine times. This sequence joins TRBV20-1 and TRBJ1-1; TRBD1 matches at 7 bases. V was pared by 2 bases and J by 3 bases, with 6 bases of the junction left unmatched. This CDR3 is 14 amino acids long. Germline lookup yields CDR1 DFQATT and CDR2 SNEGSKA (reference sequence). In nucleotides, the CDR3 is TGCAGTGCTAGACTGACAGGGACAGACACTGAAGCTTTCTTT. Encoded protein: CSARLTGTDTEAFF.

The V and J genes are TRBV5-5 and TRBJ2-5; D assignment may be TRBD1 or TRBD2 (5 bases each). The CDR3 runs to 14 residues. V was pared by 4 bases and J by 1 base, with 11 bases between. Germline lookup yields CDR1 SGHKS and CDR2 YYEKEE (reference sequence). CDR3 residues: CASSRGTFQETQYF. In DNA form, the CDR3 reads TGTGCCAGCAGCCGAGGGACGTTCCAAGAGACCCAGTACTTC. The full variable domain, its missing parts supplied by reference TRBV5-5 and TRBJ2-5, is DAGVTQSPTHLIKTRGQQVTLRCSPISGHKSVSWYQQVLGQGPQFIFQYYEKEERGRGNFPDRFSARQFPNYSSELNVNALLLGDSALYLCASSRGTFQETQYFGPGTRLLVL.

At least ten counts were recorded for this clonotype. The chain combines TRBV20-1 with TRBJ2-7; a weak D match, TRBD1 (8 bases). Germline assignment: CDR1 DFQATT and CDR2 SNEGSKA (reference sequence). The CDR3 has 15 residues. With 3 bases removed from V and 5 bases from J, the gap between germline ends came to 20 bases. The CDR3 reads CSASTFDRGGNEQYF. Here the CDR3 DNA reads TGCAGTGCTAGCACCTTCGACAGGGGAGGGAACGAGCAGTACTTC.

This clonotype showed up just a few times. In DNA, the CDR3 is TGTGCCAGCAGATTCCGGGACAGGGCCAAGCGCGGCTACGAGCAGTACTTC. Its protein product is CASRFRDRAKRGYEQYF. The chain is built from TRBV6-1 and TRBJ2-7; the match to TRBD1 covers 9 bases. Germline assignment: CDR1 MNHNS and CDR2 SASEGT. The junction had 15 bases not matched to a gene; V was cut back by 6 bases and J by 3 bases. The CDR3 runs to 17 residues.